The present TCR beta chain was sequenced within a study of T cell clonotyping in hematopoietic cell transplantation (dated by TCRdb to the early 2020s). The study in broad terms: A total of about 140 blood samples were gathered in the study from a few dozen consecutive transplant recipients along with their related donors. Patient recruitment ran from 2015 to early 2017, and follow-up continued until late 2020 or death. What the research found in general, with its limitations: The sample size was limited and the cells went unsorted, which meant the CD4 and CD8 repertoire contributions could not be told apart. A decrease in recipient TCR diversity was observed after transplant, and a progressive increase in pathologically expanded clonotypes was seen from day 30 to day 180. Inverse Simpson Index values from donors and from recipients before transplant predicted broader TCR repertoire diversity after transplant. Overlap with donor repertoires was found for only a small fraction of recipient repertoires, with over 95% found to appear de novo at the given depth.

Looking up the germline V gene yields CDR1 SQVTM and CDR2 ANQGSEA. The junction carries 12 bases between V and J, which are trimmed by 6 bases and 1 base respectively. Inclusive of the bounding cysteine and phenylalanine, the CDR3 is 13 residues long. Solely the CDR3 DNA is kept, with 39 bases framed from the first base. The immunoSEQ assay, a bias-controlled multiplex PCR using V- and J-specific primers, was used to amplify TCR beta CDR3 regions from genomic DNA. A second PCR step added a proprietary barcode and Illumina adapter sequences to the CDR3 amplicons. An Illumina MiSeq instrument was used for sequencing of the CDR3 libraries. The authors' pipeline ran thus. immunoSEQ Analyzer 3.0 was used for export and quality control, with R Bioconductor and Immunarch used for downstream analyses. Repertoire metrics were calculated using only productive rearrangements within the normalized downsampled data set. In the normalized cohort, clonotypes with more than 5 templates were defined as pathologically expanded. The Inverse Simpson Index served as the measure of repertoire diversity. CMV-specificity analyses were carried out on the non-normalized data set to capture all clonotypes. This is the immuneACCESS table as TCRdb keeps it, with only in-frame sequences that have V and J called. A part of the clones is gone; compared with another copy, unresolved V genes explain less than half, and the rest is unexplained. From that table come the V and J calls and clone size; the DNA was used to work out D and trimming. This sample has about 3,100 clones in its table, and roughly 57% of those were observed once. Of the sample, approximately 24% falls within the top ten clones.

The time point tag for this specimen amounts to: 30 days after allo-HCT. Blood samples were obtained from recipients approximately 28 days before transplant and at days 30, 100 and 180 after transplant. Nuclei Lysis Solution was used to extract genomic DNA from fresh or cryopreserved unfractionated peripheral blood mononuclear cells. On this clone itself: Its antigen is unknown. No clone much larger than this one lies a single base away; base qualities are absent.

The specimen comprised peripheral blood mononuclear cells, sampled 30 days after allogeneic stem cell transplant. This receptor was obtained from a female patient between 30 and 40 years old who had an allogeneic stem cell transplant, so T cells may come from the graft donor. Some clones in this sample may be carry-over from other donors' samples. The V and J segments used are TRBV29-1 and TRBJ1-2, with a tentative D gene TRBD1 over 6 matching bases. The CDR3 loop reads CSVGDRSNYGYTF. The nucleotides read TGCAGCGTCGGAGACAGGAGTAACTATGGCTACACCTTC.